The 24 T cell receptor beta chains reported below all come from one sample, sequenced in a study of memory CD4+ T cells and cytomegalovirus serostatus (dated by TCRdb to the late 2010s). Library preparation employed the immunoSEQ multiplex PCR assay. TCRdb took this table from immuneACCESS and kept in-frame rearrangements with V and J called. Such tables lack part of the clones; where checked against another copy, unresolved V genes explain under half of the gap, and the rest is unexplained. The sample table records under 80,000 clones; around 78% of these occur just once. The ten largest clonotypes hold about 2.5% of the sample. A FACSAria II was used to sort memory CD4+ T cells, defined as single viable CD3+CD4+CD8-CD45RO+ cells. Sequencing was done on a sample of memory CD4+ T cells from blood. The receptors come from an adult in good health and CMV-seropositive.

The V and J genes are TRBV7-2 and TRBJ1-5; D remains unclear. Trimming removed 3 bases at V and 1 base at J, with 10 bases between. The CDR3 contains 15 residues. Per the germline V gene, CDR1 is SGHTA and CDR2 is FQGNSA. The CDR3 sequence is CASSLIGGSNQPQHF. In DNA form, the CDR3 reads TGTGCCAGCAGCTTGATAGGCGGGAGCAATCAGCCCCAGCATTTT.

The chain employs TRBV9 and TRBJ2-3, with TRBD2 matching 11 bases. Germline CDR1 and CDR2: SGDLS and YYNGEE. CDR3 length: 17 amino acids. With 1 base clipped from V and 3 bases from J, the junction kept 7 bases outside the gene matches. Here the CDR3 DNA reads TGTGCCAGCAGCGTACAACTAGCGGGAGCAGGGACAGATACGCAGTATTTT. Its translation: CASSVQLAGAGTDTQYF.

J is TRBJ2-5 and V is TRBV21-1; the listed D gene, TRBD2, was not tested against the DNA. TRBV21-1 represents a pseudogene. The CDR3 is 14 amino acids. The CDR3 bases are TGTGCCAGCAGCAAGGTAGCGGGGGGGGAGACCCAGTACTTC. Its translation: CASSKVAGGETQYF.

The V call is TRBV30, the J call TRBJ2-7, with 8 bases fitting TRBD1. V trimming: 1 base; J trimming: 6 bases; junction bases outside the gene matches: 5. CDR1 and CDR2 (germline): GTSNPN, SVGIG (reference sequence). CDR3 length: 13 amino acids. Here the CDR3 reads CAWSGQGAGEQYF. CDR3 in DNA: TGTGCCTGGAGTGGGCAGGGGGCAGGCGAGCAGTACTTC.

V and J are TRBV7-9 and TRBJ2-3, with 7 bases fitting TRBD1. The CDR3 length is 16 residues. With 4 bases clipped from V and 2 bases from J, the junction kept 9 bases outside the gene matches. Germline CDR1 reads SEHNR; CDR2 reads FQNEAQ (reference sequence). The CDR3: CASSSGGAGPTDTQYF. CDR3 bases: TGTGCCAGCAGCTCAGGGGGTGCAGGGCCCACAGATACGCAGTATTTT.

This sequence joins TRBV25-1 and TRBJ1-4; TRBD1 aligns across 7 bases. The CDR3 extends over 17 amino acids. CDR1 and CDR2 (germline): MGHDK, SYGVNS. The V segment lost 6 bases and the J segment 6 bases; nucleotides outside the gene matches: 16. The CDR3 loop is CASRHPTGQWEDEKLFF. CDR3 sequence (DNA): TGTGCCAGCAGGCACCCGACGGGACAGTGGGAGGATGAAAAACTGTTTTTT.

This clone has only one observation. This chain uses TRBV10-3 with TRBJ2-1, with D uncertain. The CDR3 is made up of 16 amino acids. Germline V gene sequence: CDR1 ENHRY, CDR2 SYGVKD. V lost 4 bases to trimming and J lost 0 bases, with 13 bases between them. CDR3 in amino acids: CAISGTTESSYNEQFF. The CDR3 DNA is TGTGCCATCAGTGGCACTACGGAGAGCTCCTACAATGAGCAGTTCTTC.

The chain links TRBV5-1 to TRBJ2-3, with D possibly TRBD2 on 6 matching bases. V was clipped by 0 bases and J by 6 bases, with 14 bases between them. CDR3 length equals 15 residues. Germline lookup yields CDR1 SGHRS and CDR2 YFSETQ. The CDR3 nucleotides are TGCGCCAGCAGCTTGGAGGGTAGCGGAACCGATACGCAGTATTTT. It codes for CASSLEGSGTDTQYF.

The J gene is TRBJ2-1, the V gene TRBV18; the D is unclear. Germline V gene sequence: CDR1 KGHSH, CDR2 LQKENI. This CDR3 spans 13 amino acids. V dropped 2 bases and J dropped 5 bases, with 7 bases sitting between them. The CDR3: CASSPNQDNEQFF. In DNA form, the CDR3 reads TGTGCCAGCTCACCAAACCAGGACAATGAGCAGTTCTTC.

The CDR3 sequence: CASKVGPQTGADYGYTF. The CDR3 coding sequence is TGTGCCAGTAAAGTAGGACCTCAGACAGGGGCGGACTATGGCTACACCTTC. V and J are TRBV19 and TRBJ1-2; 8 bases are shared with TRBD1. CDR3 size: 17 residues. With V trimmed by 7 bases and J by 3 bases, 16 bases remained unmatched. Germline V lookup: CDR1 LNHDA, CDR2 SQIVND (reference sequence).

This clone has a handful of counts. The V and J genes are TRBV13 and TRBJ2-7; 9 bases match TRBD1. CDR1 is PRHDT and CDR2 is FYEKMQ in the germline V gene (reference sequence). The CDR3 covers 19 residues. V was pared by 2 bases and J by 2 bases, with 16 bases of the junction left unmatched. The CDR3 DNA sequence: TGTGCCAGCAGCTTAACTCGAGGACAGGGGAGATTTGTCCCCTACGAGCAGTACGTC. Amino acid sequence: CASSLTRGQGRFVPYEQYV.

This clone was counted between two and nine times. The chain is built from TRBV21-1 and TRBJ1-2; the D segment call TRBD1 is taken from the table without a DNA check. TRBV21-1 is termed a pseudogene. The CDR3 contains 11 residues. The CDR3 nucleotides are TGTGCCAGCAGCATCAGGGGTGGCTACACCTTC. It encodes CASSIRGGYTF.

V usage is TRBV28 and J usage is TRBJ1-4; a possible D gene is TRBD1 (6 bases). This CDR3 has 13 amino acids. V was pared by 2 bases and J by 10 bases, with 11 bases between. CDR1 is MDHEN and CDR2 is SYDVKM in the germline V gene. In DNA, the CDR3 is TGTGCCAGCAGTTTAAGGGGGGGCGGAAAACTGTTTTTT. Its translation is CASSLRGGGKLFF. Variable domain in full (rest from reference TRBV28 and TRBJ1-4): DVKVTQSSRYLVKRTGEKVFLECVQDMDHENMFWYRQDPGLGLRLIYFSYDVKMKEKGDIPEGYSVSREKKERFSLILESASTNQTSMYLCASSLRGGGKLFFGSGTQLSVL.

The rearrangement joins TRBV7-9 to TRBJ2-7; weak D call: TRBD1 (6 bases). Germline CDR1 reads SEHNR; CDR2 reads FQNEAQ (reference sequence). CDR3 length: 12 amino acids. V was pared by 8 bases and J by 4 bases, with 12 bases between. The CDR3 DNA is TGTGCCAGCTCCATGCAGGGGTACGAGCAGTACGTC. Translating gives CASSMQGYEQYV.

The chain combines TRBV25-1 with TRBJ2-1; D unclear. Germline loops: CDR1 MGHDK, CDR2 SYGVNS. CDR3 size: 16 residues. Trimming left V 2 bases short and J 0 bases short, with 11 bases between. The CDR3 spells CASSEGVTFSYNEQFF. The CDR3 DNA reads as TGTGCCAGCAGTGAAGGGGTGACGTTCTCCTACAATGAGCAGTTCTTC.

V usage is TRBV19 and J usage is TRBJ1-5; TRBD1 agrees at 7 bases. V trimming: 7 bases; J trimming: 0 bases; junction bases outside the gene matches: 9. The CDR3 length is 16 residues. Germline-derived CDR1 and CDR2 are LNHDA and SQIVND (reference sequence). The CDR3 is CASTDRVAYSNQPQHF. CDR3 bases: TGTGCCAGTACCGACAGGGTGGCCTATAGCAATCAGCCCCAGCATTTT.

The rearrangement uses TRBV11-3 and TRBJ2-7; possible D gene TRBD2, 6 bases. The CDR3 runs 13 residues. The germline gives CDR1 SGHNT, CDR2 YENEEA. V was trimmed by 5 bases and J by 2 bases, leaving 10 bases between them. The chain's CDR3 is CASSLSGAYEQYV. CDR3 sequence (DNA): TGTGCCAGCAGCCTCTCGGGGGCCTACGAGCAGTACGTC.

This chain links TRBV28 with TRBJ1-5; possible D gene TRBD1, 5 bases. The germline V gene has CDR1 MDHEN and CDR2 SYDVKM. The CDR3 sequence is 16 residues long. Trimming took off 5 bases at V and 4 bases at J, with 18 bases between the two ends. CDR3 coding DNA: TGTGCCAGCAGTCCTGGGGGGAGGGTTGGTAATCAGCCCCAGCATTTT. This gives the protein CASSPGGRVGNQPQHF.

The rearrangement uses TRBV5-5 and TRBJ2-7, with unresolved D. V lost 7 bases to trimming and J lost 0 bases, with 14 bases between them. The germline gives CDR1 SGHKS, CDR2 YYEKEE (reference sequence). The CDR3 has 14 amino acids. CDR3 region: CASGSSPYSYEQYF. The DNA for the CDR3 is TGTGCCAGCGGTTCTTCTCCTTACTCCTACGAGCAGTACTTC.

The V and J genes are TRBV11-2 and TRBJ1-2; D may be TRBD1 (6 bases). Germline V gene sequence: CDR1 SGHAT, CDR2 FQNNGV. The CDR3 covers 13 residues. Trimming took off 5 bases at V and 2 bases at J, with 9 bases between the two ends. In nucleotides, the CDR3 is TGTGCCAGCAGCCCAGGACAGAACTATGGCTACACCTTC. It yields the protein CASSPGQNYGYTF.

V and J are TRBV30 and TRBJ1-4; D is unresolved. This CDR3 spans 13 amino acids. Germline V gene lookup returns CDR1 GTSNPN and CDR2 SVGIG (reference sequence). V was cut by 7 bases and J by 2 bases, with 11 bases left in between. CDR3 DNA: TGTGCCTCTCCCGGGAATACTAATGAAAAACTGTTTTTT. Residues: CASPGNTNEKLFF.

The chain uses TRBV7-9 and TRBJ2-2; tentatively, D is TRBD1 (5 bases). This CDR3 comprises 14 residues. The V and J ends lost 0 bases and 10 bases respectively, with 12 bases between them. CDR1 and CDR2 from the germline V gene are SEHNR and FQNEAQ (reference sequence). The CDR3 sequence: CASSLAGVVVELFF. CDR3 in DNA: TGTGCCAGCAGCTTAGCAGGGGTGGTCGTGGAGCTGTTTTTT.

The V and J genes are TRBV6-5 and TRBJ2-7; a weak D match, TRBD1 (6 bases). The CDR3 spans 14 residues. Per germline, CDR1 MNHEY and CDR2 SVGAGI. V was trimmed by 2 bases and J by 3 bases, leaving 11 bases between them. The chain's CDR3 is CASSYQAGVYEQYF. The CDR3, as DNA: TGTGCCAGCAGTTACCAAGCAGGGGTCTACGAGCAGTACTTC.

The V call is TRBV5-4, the J call TRBJ2-2; 14 bases align to TRBD2. Germline CDR1 and CDR2: SGHNT and YYREEE (reference sequence). J gave up 0 bases and V 3 bases, and 4 bases lay outside the gene matches. CDR3 length: 18 residues. The CDR3 nucleotides read TGTGCCAGCAGCTCCGGACTAGCGGGGGGATCGAACACCGGGGAGCTGTTTTTT. Translating gives CASSSGLAGGSNTGELFF.